This T cell receptor beta chain comes out of a study of blood T cell repertoires in COVID-19. Original analysis: It was from reference gene primer amplification that nucleated cell counts were estimated. Using immunoSEQ multiplex PCR, the repertoire was profiled, and TCRdb retains in-frame clones only, with some absent. V, J and clone size are taken as reported in that table, and D and trimming were inferred from the DNA itself. Here the sample spans 140,000 to 150,000 clones, roughly 90% being singletons. This clone appeared a few times. In the same sample, other DNA sequences code for this CDR3. Material: peripheral blood. The sequence came from a human donor with COVID-19, enrolled during active disease. The donor label of this sample is uncertain.

DNA of the CDR3: TGTGCCAGCAGCGGGACAGGGGGCGGCTACGAGCAGTACTTC. Translating gives CASSGTGGGYEQYF. The chain uses TRBV25-1 and TRBJ2-7; 12 nucleotides match TRBD1. Germline loops: CDR1 MGHDK, CDR2 SYGVNS. The CDR3 is 14 amino acids. Germline trimming cut 6 bases from V and 3 bases from J; bases unmatched to any gene: 3.